The source of this T cell receptor beta chain is a study of tumor and adjacent non-tumor tissue in lung cancer (dated by TCRdb to 2016 to 2018). Turning to the overall study: Patients with adenocarcinoma (approximately 12), squamous cell carcinoma (2) and small cell lung cancer (1) were included in the cohort. The approximately 15 patients were aged about 31 to 85 years, included 10 men and 5 women, and had TNM stage I to III disease. The study compared bulk TCRbeta repertoires from lung tumor tissue and matched distant non-tumor lung tissue of under 16 lung cancer patients. A total of roughly 130,000,000 productive TCRbeta reads were generated by sequencing, corresponding to an average of roughly 4 million reads per sample. Around 30 paired specimens, one tumor and one normal lung sample per patient, were profiled by TCRbeta CDR3 sequencing. Study-wide conclusions, independent of this receptor: Tumor tissue showed significantly higher TCR diversity (inverse Simpson) than normal lung tissue, at about 400 vs 150 (P = 0.0075, Mann-Whitney U test). Only roughly 14 patients were in the cohort, and the authors stated that larger samples and more detailed clinical data are needed. Younger patients had significantly higher TCR diversity, and higher tumor TCR diversity was associated with shorter overall and disease-free survival. In normal lung, the top 100 clones accounted for a significantly larger cumulative share of the repertoire than in tumor tissue. The sequencing platform is not named in the methods, and unique molecular identifiers are not mentioned. Peripheral blood was not sequenced, so blood TCRbeta repertoires were not examined in the lung cancer patients of the study.

Notes on this clonotype: Its antigen is unknown. Sequence at one end of the junction differs from germline and may be a read error.

Library creation used multiplex PCR. TCRdb records Illumina HiSeq 2500 as the sequencer. TCRbeta libraries were built by three rounds of nested PCR using primers (Table S4), following protocols modified from ARM-PCR. PCR products of 200-500 bp were gel-excised and purified with the QIAquick gel extraction kit before sequencing. On the study's bioinformatics: Reads were cleaned with Trimmomatic, merged with FLASH into complete CDR3 sequences, and assigned to V(D)J germline segments with MiTCR. Clonal diversity was computed as the inverse Simpson's index with VDJtools. In-frame sequences lacking a premature stop codon were counted as productive reads. TCRdb trimmed public reads at Q25 via fastp, called clones via MiXCR and kept in-frame beta chains. For every CDR3 protein sequence, its rows merge into one entry that carries the most common genes and DNA. These V and J calls derive from TCRdb rather than the authors' analysis. This sample is represented by approximately 130,000 distinct CDR3 sequences; around three fifths of them were singletons. The top ten hold roughly 13% of the sample.

Bulk unsorted tissue served as the source for RNA extraction, and RNA quality was assessed using a NanoDrop ND-1000 and an Agilent 2100. Donors were newly diagnosed lung cancer patients admitted for thoracic surgery in China between August and November 2014, without prior chemotherapy. Patients who had received previous radiotherapy or chemotherapy, or who had another concurrent cancer, were excluded from the study. Surgical tissue pieces of about 1-2.3 cm3 were preserved in RNAlater solution and stored at -80 °C until use. The sequencing sample was made of lung tumor tissue. This sequence was found in a man aged 25 to 45 with non-small cell lung cancer.

In nucleotide form, the sequence is TGTGTCACCAGTGATTTGCATAGGGGAAACGAAGATACCCAGTACTTC. The resulting protein is CVTSDLHRGNEDTQYF. This sequence uses TRBV24-1 and TRBJ2-5; TRBD1 is a possible D gene, resting on 5 matching bases. Based on the germline V gene, the CDR1 and CDR2 sequences are KGHDR and SFDVKD. The CDR3 runs 16 residues from the cysteine to the phenylalanine. The DNA shown is the 48-base CDR3, in frame from base 1.